This T cell receptor beta chain originates from a study of T cells after yellow fever vaccination. Whole-study results and caveats: Weaker overall, the secondary response nonetheless peaked faster (day 5 versus 15).

TCRdb re-derived calls from the 5' RACE reads in MiXCR, one entry per CDR3 protein. This table has nearly 300,000 distinct CDR3 sequences, approximately 10% appearing once. The CDR3 totals 15 residues. V lost 5 bases and J lost 6; bases outside the gene matches: 6. The germline V gene encodes CDR1 SGHTA and CDR2 FQGNSA. On this clonotype: What it binds is not known.

The specimen comprised CD4+ T cells sorted from PBMCs, sampled 5 days after the yellow fever booster vaccination. The receptor comes from a man aged 18 to 29 who received the YFV17D yellow fever vaccine. The rearrangement uses TRBV7-2 and TRBJ1-5; 11 bases match TRBD1. The CDR3 sequence: CASSPTDRGRQPQHF. In DNA, the CDR3 is TGTGCCAGCAGCCCAACGGACAGGGGGCGTCAGCCCCAGCATTTT.